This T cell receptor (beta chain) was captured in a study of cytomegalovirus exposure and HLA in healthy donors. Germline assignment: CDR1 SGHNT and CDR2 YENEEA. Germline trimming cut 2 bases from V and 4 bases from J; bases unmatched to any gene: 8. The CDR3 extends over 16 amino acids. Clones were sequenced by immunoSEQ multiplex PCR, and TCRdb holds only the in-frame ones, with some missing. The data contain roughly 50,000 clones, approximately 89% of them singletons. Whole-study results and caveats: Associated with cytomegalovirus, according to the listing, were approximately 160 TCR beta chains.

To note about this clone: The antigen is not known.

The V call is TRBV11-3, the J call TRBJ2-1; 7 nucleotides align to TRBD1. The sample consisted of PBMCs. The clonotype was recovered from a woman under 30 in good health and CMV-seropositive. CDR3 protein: CASSLRHRGGYNEQFF. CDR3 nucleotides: TGTGCCAGCAGCTTACGGCACAGGGGCGGTTACAATGAGCAGTTCTTC. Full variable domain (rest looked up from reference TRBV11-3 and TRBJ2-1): EAGVVQSPRYKIIEKKQPVAFWCNPISGHNTLYWYLQNLGQGPELLIRYENEEAVDDSQLPKDRFSAERLKGVDSTLKIQPAELGDSAVYLCASSLRHRGGYNEQFFGPGTRLTVL.